A single sample is the source of the 26 T cell receptor beta chains below, sequenced in a study of T-cell reconstitution after alpha-beta-depleted transplantation in children. Unique molecular identifiers were incorporated into the prepared TCRbeta library. TCRdb reanalysed the PCR reads using MiXCR and keeps one entry per CDR3 protein. Among a few hundred thousand distinct CDR3 sequences listed, roughly 10% were seen once. The sample here was PBMCs, taken before TCRalphabeta/CD19-depleted stem cell transplant. Every receptor here comes from a child less than two years old with acute myeloid leukemia, due to receive a stem cell transplant.

This clonotype was seen ten or more times. This chain joins TRBV7-9 and TRBJ2-2; tentatively, D is TRBD2 (5 bases). This CDR3 spans 14 amino acids. The V gene's germline CDR1 is SEHNR and CDR2 FQNEAQ (reference sequence). The V end lost 5 bases, the J end lost 5 bases, and 12 bases lay between the germline ends. The CDR3 region has the DNA TGTGCCAGCAGCCGGACTGAACTGACCGGGGAGCTGTTTTTT. Encoded protein: CASSRTELTGELFF.

In this sample, this clonotype turned up many times. The genes are TRBV6-2 or TRBV6-3 and TRBJ1-5; unclear D gene. The CDR3 runs 15 residues. The V end lost 10 bases, the J end lost 2 bases, and 18 bases lay between the germline ends. CDR1 and CDR2 (germline): MNHEY, SVGEGT. CDR3 coding DNA: TGTGCCACCCTAACGAATTCTAGGGGCAATCAGCCCCAGCATTTT. This translates into CATLTNSRGNQPQHF.

This clonotype was recorded at least ten times. This sequence joins TRBV29-1 and TRBJ2-1, with 8 bases that match TRBD2. This CDR3 is 13 amino acids long. V was pared by 5 bases and J by 5 bases, with 5 bases of the junction left unmatched. In germline, CDR1 is SQVTM, CDR2 ANQGSEA. This CDR3 reads CSVSGRVDNEQFF. The CDR3 nucleotides read TGCAGCGTTAGCGGGAGAGTCGACAATGAGCAGTTCTTC.

The J gene is TRBJ2-3, the V gene TRBV5-1; D is unresolved. The CDR3 sequence is 12 residues long. Germline V gene lookup returns CDR1 SGHRS and CDR2 YFSETQ. V was cut by 7 bases and J by 0 bases, with 6 bases left in between. For the CDR3, the DNA is TGCGCCAGCCAACTAAGCACAGATACGCAGTATTTT. Translated, it gives CASQLSTDTQYF.

This clonotype was detected many times. The chain carries TRBV20-1 and TRBJ2-7; D may be TRBD2 (6 bases). Per germline, CDR1 DFQATT and CDR2 SNEGSKA (reference sequence). V lost 6 bases and J 2 bases, leaving 17 bases between the germline ends. CDR3 length: 14 amino acids. DNA of the CDR3: TGCAGTGCCGCAGGAGGGTCAGGCCCCTACGAGCAGTACTTC. This translates into CSAAGGSGPYEQYF.

This clonotype was observed many times. This chain connects TRBV7-8 to TRBJ1-1; no firm D call. Trimming shortened V by 5 bases and J by 1 base, and 11 bases separated the two germline ends. Per the germline V gene, CDR1 is SGHVS and CDR2 is FQNEAQ. The CDR3 extends over 14 amino acids. The chain's CDR3 is CASSMESRNTEAFF. DNA of the CDR3: TGTGCCAGCAGCATGGAATCTAGGAACACTGAAGCTTTCTTT.

This clonotype came up many times. The chain is built from TRBV7-2 and TRBJ2-2; TRBD2 agrees at 9 bases. CDR3 length: 15 residues. Germline assignment: CDR1 SGHTA and CDR2 FQGNSA. V shed 5 bases and J 3 bases; nucleotides not matched to a gene: 4. The DNA of the CDR3 is TGTGCCAGCAGCGAGCGCGGGGGGGACACCGGGGAGCTGTTTTTT. Amino acids: CASSERGGDTGELFF.

CDR3 protein: CASRSGTDYEQYF. Written as DNA, the CDR3 is TGTGCCAGCAGGTCCGGGACAGACTACGAGCAGTACTTC. This chain joins TRBV5-5 and TRBJ2-7; 7 bases align to TRBD1. J was trimmed by 3 bases and V by 5 bases; bases with no gene match: 5. This CDR3 has 13 amino acids. Germline V gene lookup returns CDR1 SGHKS and CDR2 YYEKEE (reference sequence).

In this sample, this clonotype turned up many times. The chain links TRBV28 to TRBJ1-1; tentative D call: TRBD1 (5 bases). The germline V and J ends were trimmed by 7 bases and 7 bases, with 22 bases remaining between them. Germline CDR1 MDHEN, CDR2 SYDVKM. The CDR3 is made up of 15 amino acids. The CDR3 DNA reads TGTGCCAGCACCCCCCCAGCGGGACGACATAGTGAAGCTTTCTTT. Translation gives CASTPPAGRHSEAFF. Full variable domain (missing parts from reference TRBV28 and TRBJ1-1): DVKVTQSSRYLVKRTGEKVFLECVQDMDHENMFWYRQDPGLGLRLIYFSYDVKMKEKGDIPEGYSVSREKKERFSLILESASTNQTSMYLCASTPPAGRHSEAFFGQGTRLTVV.

This clonotype was counted at least ten times. The chain uses TRBV10-3 and TRBJ2-1; TRBD1 aligns across 7 bases. The V gene end was trimmed by 3 bases and the J gene end by 10 bases; junction bases not matched to a gene: 6. The CDR3 runs to 13 residues. Germline loops: CDR1 ENHRY, CDR2 SYGVKD. The CDR3 DNA is TGTGCCATCAGTGACGGACAGGACAGGGAGCAGTTCTTC. It translates to CAISDGQDREQFF.

The table lists this clonotype with many counts. V gene TRBV7-9 combines with J gene TRBJ2-1; D is unclear. V was shortened by 3 bases and J by 6 bases, with 21 bases between the two germline ends. The CDR3 totals 17 residues. Per germline, CDR1 SEHNR and CDR2 FQNEAQ (reference sequence). CDR3 in amino acids: CASSFGAEVTLFNEQFF. CDR3 sequence (DNA): TGTGCCAGCAGCTTCGGCGCAGAGGTCACACTGTTCAATGAGCAGTTCTTC.

This clonotype came up many times. The CDR3 spells CASSLRTGVGYTF. The CDR3 coding sequence is TGTGCCAGCAGCTTAAGGACAGGGGTTGGCTACACCTTC. The rearrangement uses TRBV11-1 and TRBJ1-2; 9 bases are shared with TRBD1. Germline lookup yields CDR1 SGHAT and CDR2 FQDESV (reference sequence). With 2 bases clipped from V and 7 bases from J, the junction kept 2 bases outside the gene matches. The CDR3 is made up of 13 amino acids. The full variable domain, in which reference TRBV11-1 and TRBJ1-2 provide the parts outside the CDR3, is EAEVAQSPRYKITEKSQAVAFWCDPISGHATLYWYRQILGQGPELLVQFQDESVVDDSQLPKDRFSAERLKGVDSTLKIQPAELGDSAMYLCASSLRTGVGYTFGSGTRLTVV.

This clonotype was counted ten times or more. The CDR3 DNA sequence: TGCAGCGTTGATGACAGGGGATCCGTCTATGGCTACACCTTC. Its protein product is CSVDDRGSVYGYTF. The chain combines TRBV29-1 with TRBJ1-2; 8 bases match TRBD1. The CDR3 covers 14 residues. In germline, CDR1 is SQVTM, CDR2 ANQGSEA. Trimming at V came to 3 bases and at J to 4 bases, leaving 7 bases not matched to a gene.

This clonotype was seen more than once but under ten times. V gene TRBV6-4 combines with J gene TRBJ2-5, with D tentatively TRBD2 (6 bases). Trimming pared 5 bases from V and 2 bases from J, leaving 15 bases between. This CDR3 has 15 amino acids. Per germline, CDR1 MRHNA and CDR2 SNTAGT. The CDR3: CASSPRSGGQETQYF. DNA for the CDR3: TGTGCCAGCAGTCCCAGGAGTGGAGGGCAAGAGACCCAGTACTTC.

Many counts were recorded for this clonotype. This chain uses TRBV20-1 with TRBJ1-5; 7 bases align to TRBD1. With V trimmed by 5 bases and J by 1 base, 2 bases remained unmatched. Germline-derived CDR1 and CDR2 are DFQATT and SNEGSKA (reference sequence). The CDR3 has 13 residues. DNA for the CDR3: TGCAGTGCTCGGGACAGAAGCAATCAGCCCCAGCATTTT. Translation gives CSARDRSNQPQHF.

Only a few counts were recorded for this clonotype. One base away lies a much larger clone, so this may be a sequencing read error. This chain connects TRBV24-1 to TRBJ1-1; 8 bases are a match to TRBD1. V dropped 5 bases and J dropped 3; count of bases not matched to a gene: 7. The germline CDR1 and CDR2 sequences are KGHDR and SFDVKD. This CDR3 contains 15 residues. The DNA for the CDR3 is TGTGCCACCAGTGTCAGGGGGCGAGGCGACACTGAAGCTTTCTTT. It codes for CATSVRGRGDTEAFF.

Of note for this clonotype: A much larger clone sits a single nucleotide away, making a read error possible. The rearrangement uses TRBV28 and TRBJ1-5, with D possibly being TRBD1 (5 bases). Germline V gene lookup returns CDR1 MDHEN and CDR2 SYDVKM. This CDR3 is built from 13 residues. The CDR3 sequence is CDSSLGGEQPQHF. CDR3 DNA: TGTGACAGCAGTTTGGGGGGGGAACAGCCCCAGCATTTT.

This clonotype was recorded at least ten times. The chain carries TRBV20-1 and TRBJ1-6; 7 bases agree with TRBD1. Germline CDR1 DFQATT, CDR2 SNEGSKA (reference sequence). This CDR3 spans 14 amino acids. The J segment lost 6 bases and the V segment lost 5 bases, leaving 7 bases of the junction unmatched. The CDR3 DNA is TGCAGTGCTGGACAACCAGGGGGTAATTCACCCCTCCACTTT. Amino acid sequence: CSAGQPGGNSPLHF.

This clonotype was seen many times. J is TRBJ1-2 and V is TRBV6-1; D call uncertain. The CDR3 sequence is 13 residues long. V was pared by 5 bases and J by 4 bases, with 11 bases between. CDR1 and CDR2 (germline): MNHNS, SASEGT. In DNA form, the CDR3 reads TGTGCCAGCAGTACGGTCTCCTTCTATGGCTACACCTTC. Its translation is CASSTVSFYGYTF.

In this sample, this clonotype turned up a few times. V usage is TRBV5-4 and J usage is TRBJ2-3; 7 positions match TRBD2. Unmatched junction bases numbered 7, after V lost 10 bases and J lost 2 bases. CDR3 length: 13 residues. Germline-derived CDR1 and CDR2 are SGHNT and YYREEE (reference sequence). The CDR3 here is CAGGGVPTDTQYF. The DNA of the CDR3 is TGTGCCGGGGGGGGGGTGCCCACAGATACGCAGTATTTT.

Many counts were recorded for this clonotype. V gene TRBV5-1 combines with J gene TRBJ2-5; D perhaps matches TRBD2 (6 bases). The germline CDR1 and CDR2 sequences are SGHRS and YFSETQ. The V end lost 3 bases, the J end lost 5 bases, and 14 bases lay between the germline ends. The CDR3 has 14 residues. CDR3 DNA sequence: TGCGCCAGCAGCTGGAGACTAGGCCCCGAGACCCAGTACTTC. Translation gives CASSWRLGPETQYF.

The genes are TRBV11-2 and TRBJ2-5; 8 bases map to TRBD1. With 5 bases clipped from V and 4 bases from J, the junction kept 12 bases outside the gene matches. Germline V gene sequence: CDR1 SGHAT, CDR2 FQNNGV. This CDR3 spans 16 amino acids. The CDR3 bases are TGTGCCAGCAGCCCCACTTCCACAGGGGGGTCAGAGACCCAGTACTTC. Its translation: CASSPTSTGGSETQYF.

Turning to this clonotype: A far larger clone is only one base removed, so a read error is likely. The chain links TRBV12-3 or TRBV12-4 to TRBJ2-7, with D tentatively TRBD2 (5 bases). The CDR3 runs 13 residues. The CDR3 loop is CASSSGSSYERYF. CDR3 in DNA: TGTGCCAGCAGTTCTGGGAGCTCCTACGAGCGGTACTTC.

Points on this clonotype: This clone may be a read error of a much larger clone one base away. The chain recombines TRBV5-5 with TRBJ2-1; 9 bases are shared with TRBD1. Germline V gives CDR1 SGHKS, CDR2 YYEKEE (reference sequence). CDR3 length: 14 residues. The DNA for the CDR3 is TGTGCCATCAGCTACGGACAGGGGATCGATGAGCAGTTCTTC. Protein sequence: CAISYGQGIDEQFF.

This clonotype was recorded at least ten times. This chain links TRBV20-1 with TRBJ2-7; tentative D call: TRBD2 (6 bases). The CDR3 loop spans 13 amino acids. V lost 3 bases and J 2 bases, leaving 11 bases between the germline ends. Germline loops: CDR1 DFQATT, CDR2 SNEGSKA (reference sequence). CDR3 protein: CSARPGRPYEQYF. As DNA, the CDR3 is TGCAGTGCTAGGCCCGGGAGACCCTACGAGCAGTACTTC.

This clonotype has a count of ten or more. The J gene is TRBJ2-1, the V gene TRBV20-1; the match to TRBD2 covers 10 bases. V trimming: 8 bases; J trimming: 6 bases; junction bases outside the gene matches: 7. Germline V gene sequence: CDR1 DFQATT, CDR2 SNEGSKA (reference sequence). The CDR3 extends over 13 amino acids. The DNA for the CDR3 is TGCAGTACCACTAGCGGGGTCTCCAATGAGCAGTTCTTC. It translates to CSTTSGVSNEQFF.